Shown below are 15 T cell receptor beta chains from a single sample sequenced in a study of T cells in Graves' hyperthyroidism and ophthalmopathy (dated by TCRdb to about 2019). Library preparation employed multiplex PCR. Instrument used: Illumina HiSeq 2000. TCR beta CDR3 regions were amplified from RNA transcripts. A first-round RT-PCR of the TCR CDR3 used the HTBI primer set with the Qiagen OneStep RT-PCR kit. TCRdb's own reprocessing of the public reads used fastp at Q25 and MiXCR and kept productive beta chains. Identical CDR3 proteins give one entry, which carries the most common genes and DNA. The table for this sample lists about 710,000 distinct CDR3 sequences; about 16% of them were counted only once. Around 7.7% of the sample goes to the ten largest clones. Sequenced: blood. These receptors came from a man aged 18 to 35 with Graves' hyperthyroidism.

In this sample, this clonotype turned up many times. The rearrangement uses TRBV6-2 or TRBV6-3 and TRBJ2-7, with D possibly matching TRBD1 (5 bases). The V gene lost 0 bases and the J gene lost 0 bases, with 12 bases spanning the gap. CDR1 is MNHEY, CDR2 SVGEGT, per germline. The CDR3 extends over 16 amino acids. This chain's CDR3 is CASSYSGATYSYEQYF. CDR3 DNA sequence: TGTGCCAGCAGTTACTCTGGGGCTACCTACTCCTACGAGCAGTACTTC.

The chain links TRBV20-1 to TRBJ2-3; D unclear. Trimming stripped 5 bases from V and 1 base from J, with 22 bases between. The CDR3 loop spans 17 amino acids. From germline, CDR1 is DFQATT and CDR2 SNEGSKA (reference sequence). The CDR3 loop reads CSALSFGPGRGTDTQYF. As DNA, the CDR3 is TGCAGTGCTTTGTCCTTCGGCCCCGGACGTGGCACAGATACGCAGTATTTT.

The chain carries TRBV6-1 and TRBJ2-7; 7 positions match TRBD1. The CDR3 has 15 residues. The germline V gene encodes CDR1 MNHNS and CDR2 SASEGT. Trimming at V came to 6 bases and at J to 3 bases, leaving 11 bases not matched to a gene. In DNA, the CDR3 is TGTGCCAGCAGCGCGACCGGGACAGTTCTCTACGAGCAGTACTTC. It translates to CASSATGTVLYEQYF.

There are many counts of this clonotype. The chain links TRBV12-3 or TRBV12-4 to TRBJ2-1; D ambiguous. CDR3 length equals 13 residues. Trimming stripped 5 bases from V and 0 bases from J, with 5 bases between. The CDR3: CASSKVSYNEQFF. Here the CDR3 DNA reads TGTGCCAGCAGTAAGGTCTCCTACAATGAGCAGTTCTTC.

This clonotype was observed many times. J is TRBJ2-1 and V is TRBV7-2; 10 bases fit TRBD2. Germline-derived CDR1 and CDR2 are SGHTA and FQGNSA. This CDR3 region has 14 residues. With V trimmed by 5 bases and J by 3 bases, 1 base remained unmatched. CDR3 sequence: CASSPSGSYNEQFF. The CDR3 DNA reads as TGTGCCAGCAGCCCTAGCGGGAGCTACAATGAGCAGTTCTTC.

This clonotype was recorded a few times. The V call is TRBV15, the J call TRBJ2-2; 7 bases map to TRBD2. V shed 5 bases and J 5 bases; nucleotides not matched to a gene: 8. This CDR3 has 15 residues. Germline V gene data show CDR1 as LNHNV and CDR2 as YYDKDF (reference sequence). The CDR3 protein is CATSPRGSGTGELFF. The CDR3 coding sequence is TGTGCCACCAGCCCCCGGGGTAGCGGGACCGGGGAGCTGTTTTTT.

This clonotype was recorded many times. This chain connects TRBV20-1 to TRBJ2-1, with 9 positions matching TRBD2. CDR1 DFQATT and CDR2 SNEGSKA come from the germline V gene (reference sequence). The CDR3 extends over 15 amino acids. The junction had 10 bases not matched to a gene; V was cut back by 6 bases and J by 4 bases. The CDR3 sequence is CSAPKSTSGYNEQFF. CDR3 nucleotides: TGCAGTGCCCCTAAGTCGACTAGCGGTTACAATGAGCAGTTCTTC.

This clonotype came up many times. The chain recombines TRBV3-1 with TRBJ2-7; tentatively, D is TRBD2 (5 bases). Germline CDR1 reads LGHDT; CDR2 reads YNNKEL (reference sequence). Between the trimmed V and J ends, which lost 2 bases and 3 bases, there was a span of 17 bases. The CDR3 covers 16 residues. CDR3 sequence: CASSQQAEPRIYEQYF. The CDR3 bases are TGTGCCAGCAGCCAACAAGCGGAGCCGAGGATCTACGAGCAGTACTTC.

Only a few counts were recorded for this clonotype. V is TRBV7-9 and J is TRBJ2-7; the D gene is possibly TRBD1 (5 bases). V shed 5 bases and J shed 6 bases, with 14 bases lying between them. CDR1 is SEHNR, CDR2 FQNEAQ, per germline (reference sequence). CDR3 length equals 13 residues. The CDR3 is CASSIDSGAEQYF. The DNA of the CDR3 is TGTGCCAGCAGCATAGACAGTGGCGCCGAGCAGTACTTC. The whole variable domain, filled in from reference TRBV7-9 and TRBJ2-7, reads DTGVSQNPRHKITKRGQNVTFRCDPISEHNRLYWYRQTLGQGPEFLTYFQNEAQLEKSRLLSDRFSAERPKGSFSTLEIQRTEQGDSAMYLCASSIDSGAEQYFGPGTRLTVT.

V and J are TRBV20-1 and TRBJ2-3; 8 nucleotides match TRBD2. Germline V lookup: CDR1 DFQATT, CDR2 SNEGSKA (reference sequence). The CDR3 loop spans 13 amino acids. V shed 0 bases and J 10 bases; nucleotides not matched to a gene: 6. The DNA of the CDR3 is TGCAGTGCTAGAGATGTCCAAGCGGGGGCGCAGTATTTT. Residues: CSARDVQAGAQYF.

This clonotype appeared many times. The CDR3: CASSLGYGDTQYF. The CDR3 region has the DNA TGTGCCAGCAGTTTGGGCTATGGGGATACGCAGTATTTT. The chain recombines TRBV12-3 or TRBV12-4 with TRBJ2-3, with D unresolved. The CDR3 totals 13 residues. The ends were cut back, 3 bases at V and 6 bases at J, with 10 bases in the middle.

This clonotype was observed many times. V gene TRBV7-8 combines with J gene TRBJ2-1, with D maybe TRBD2 (7 bases). This CDR3 region has 16 residues. Trimming pared 5 bases from V and 7 bases from J, leaving 21 bases between. The germline CDR1 and CDR2 sequences are SGHVS and FQNEAQ. This CDR3 reads CASSPRVGGAPNEQFF. CDR3 nucleotide sequence: TGTGCCAGCAGCCCCAGGGTGGGGGGGGCACCTAATGAGCAGTTCTTC.

In its sample, this clonotype was seen a few times. The V call is TRBV4-2, the J call TRBJ2-7, with 16 bases matching TRBD2. The germline V gene encodes CDR1 LGHNA and CDR2 YNFKEQ. The CDR3 has 21 residues. V lost 4 bases and J lost 3; bases outside the gene matches: 18. The CDR3 DNA follows: TGTGCCAGCAGCCTCCAGCACGGGACTAGCGGGAGGGCCCCACTCCTCTACGAGCAGTACTTC. Translating it yields CASSLQHGTSGRAPLLYEQYF.

This clonotype was picked up a small number of times. J is TRBJ1-6 and V is TRBV20-1, with D unresolved. The V gene lost 3 bases and the J gene lost 6 bases, with 12 bases spanning the gap. Germline loops: CDR1 DFQATT, CDR2 SNEGSKA (reference sequence). The CDR3 loop spans 14 amino acids. CDR3 DNA: TGCAGTGCTAGGCGGGAGACTGTTAATTCACCCCTCCACTTT. Translating it yields CSARRETVNSPLHF.

This clonotype was recorded at least ten times. The DNA of the CDR3 is TGTGCCAGCAGTCCCTCGGCAAATACGCAGTATTTT. This gives the protein CASSPSANTQYF. J is TRBJ2-3 and V is TRBV12-3 or TRBV12-4, with unresolved D. The CDR3 totals 12 residues. Trimming removed 5 bases from V and 7 bases from J, with 10 bases in between.